These T cell receptor beta chains were read from a single sample in a study of cytomegalovirus exposure and HLA in healthy donors. This table comes from immunoSEQ multiplex PCR, and its TCRdb copy is limited to in-frame clones, with some not included. The repertoire consists of about 140,000 clones, with over 75% occurring once and the leading ten covering around 1.3%. Sequencing was performed on PBMCs. The receptors shown here come from a female donor in good health and CMV-seronegative. The CDR3 runs from the conserved cysteine through the conserved F or W. D genes are given only for firm matches. Size values are once, few and many counts, or a class for expanded clones, and some rows have none.

D	size	J	V	CDR3	DNA
-	-	TRBJ2-7	TRBV5-1	CASSLAGVYEQYF	TGCGCCAGCAGCTTGGCCGGGGTCTACGAGCAGTACTTC
TRBD2	-	TRBJ2-1	TRBV2	CASSESLAGGDNEQFF	TGTGCCAGCAGTGAAAGCCTAGCGGGAGGAGACAATGAGCAGTTCTTC
TRBD1	-	TRBJ2-6	TRBV19	CASSTGQGATGANVLTF	TGTGCCAGTAGTACGGGACAGGGGGCGACTGGGGCCAACGTCCTGACTTTC
TRBD1	-	TRBJ2-5	TRBV5-4	CASSGAGTGGETQYF	TGTGCCAGCAGCGGCGCCGGGACAGGGGGAGAGACCCAGTACTTC
-	few	TRBJ1-5	TRBV21-1	CASSGRNQPQHF	TGTGCCAGCAGCGGGAGAAATCAGCCCCAGCATTTT
TRBD2	-	TRBJ2-5	TRBV15	CATSSPWGKGEGETQYF	TGTGCCACCAGCAGCCCTTGGGGGAAAGGGGAGGGGGAGACCCAGTACTTC
TRBD2	-	TRBJ2-1	TRBV6-4	CASSEGTSNEQFF	TGTGCCAGCAGTGAGGGGACTAGCAATGAGCAGTTCTTC
-	few	TRBJ1-4	TRBV6-4	CASSQQGKKLFF	TGTGCCAGCAGTCAACAGGGAAAAAAACTGTTTTTT
TRBD2	-	TRBJ2-3	TRBV6-6	CASRVLAEFTDTQYF	TGTGCCAGCAGGGTACTAGCGGAGTTCACAGATACGCAGTATTTT
-	-	TRBJ2-1	TRBV19	CASSIPSGNEQFF	TGTGCCAGTAGTATCCCATCGGGGAATGAGCAGTTCTTC
TRBD1	-	TRBJ2-7	TRBV27	CASSLHLPGQGGYEQYF	TGTGCCAGCAGTTTACACCTTCCGGGACAGGGAGGGTACGAGCAGTACTTC
TRBD1	-	TRBJ2-1	TRBV27	CASSLQGITEQFF	TGTGCCAGCAGTCTACAGGGGATCACTGAGCAGTTCTTC
-	once	TRBJ2-3	TRBV19	CASSSGDTQYF	TGTGCCAGTAGTTCCGGGGATACGCAGTATTTT
-	-	TRBJ1-4	TRBV29-1	CSVEGEGNEKLFF	TGCAGCGTTGAGGGAGAGGGAAATGAAAAACTGTTTTTT
-	-	TRBJ2-7	TRBV10-3	CAISERQGTYEQYF	TGTGCCATCAGTGAGCGCCAGGGGACCTACGAGCAGTACTTC